The T cell receptor (beta chain) under discussion was sequenced for a study of T-cell memory formation after mild COVID-19 (TCRdb year 2021). For context, the study as a whole: TCR sequence clusters from the two donors were largely donor specific. Two young, previously healthy adult volunteers made up the cohort, one male and one female. In a couple of donors, T-cell clones that expanded and contracted after mild COVID-19 were tracked by sequencing TCRalpha and TCRbeta repertoires over time. Overall study outcomes, separate from this receptor: Contracting CD4+ clones were found mainly in CM and EM memory subsets, while CD8+ clones were enriched in EMRA. SARS-CoV-2 specificity was not confirmed for the second-wave clones peaking on day 37. From day 15 to 85, contracting clones showed balanced CD4/CD8 phenotypes, whereas a second wave of clones that expanded from day 15 to 37 leaned towards CD4+. Some responding clones were found in pre-infection memory, which suggests that pre-existing cross-reactive memory T cells took part in the SARS-CoV-2 response. The study covered only a couple of mild cases, and larger cohorts including severe cases with pre-infection samples were considered necessary.

Ficoll-Paque density gradient centrifugation was used to isolate PBMCs. This clonotype was counted at least ten times. It has no known antigen specificity. No per-base quality is available; no much larger clone lies one base away. Sequencer: Illumina NovaSeq 6000. cDNA libraries for TCRalpha and TCRbeta were prepared by 5'RACE using constant-segment primers, with sample barcodes and unique molecular identifiers added. RNA was extracted from every sample with Trizol reagent. Library amplification was performed in two PCR steps, and a second sample barcode and Illumina TruSeq adapters were introduced in the second step. The libraries were sequenced on an Illumina NovaSeq using 2 x 150 bp paired-end reads. The paper's processing steps were these. The reads were demultiplexed and collapsed into UMI-guided consensus sequences using migec v1.2.7. With mixcr v2.1.11, UMI consensuses were aligned to TRA and TRB V and J templates and assembled into clonotypes. A clonotype was counted as expanded or contracted only if both edgeR and NoisET called the change significant, with noise models trained on biological replicates. For edgeR calls, a false discovery rate-adjusted p below 0.01 and a log2 fold-change threshold of 1 were applied. As an exploratory analysis of dynamics, max-normalized trajectories of the 1000 most abundant clonotypes were examined with PCA combined with hierarchical clustering. The CD4 or CD8 phenotype of responding clones was assigned using the separately sequenced CD4+ and CD8+ repertoires. The raw public data were reprocessed by TCRdb itself: fastp quality trimming at Q25, MiXCR clonotype calling, in-frame beta chains only. When rows share a CDR3 protein, they turn into one entry using the most common DNA and genes. TCRdb, not the original authors, processed these V and J calls. Across this sample there are 30,000 to 45,000 distinct CDR3 sequences, with 9.5% to 12% seen only once. The leading ten clones occupy under 30% of the sample.

Sequenced input: PBMCs or a T cell subset sorted from them (not recorded which). The source of this sequence is a man younger than 35 who had mild COVID-19 (a few samples of this study predate the infection). The sample titles of this study are shuffled in the database, so cell type and time point are left out; the donor was told from shared clones.

DNA sequence: TGTGCTAGTGGTCCCGGGACTGCCAACCTCGGTACGCAGTATTTT. Translated, it gives CASGPGTANLGTQYF. This receptor chain uses TRBV12-5 and TRBJ2-3; TRBD2 is perhaps the D gene, given 6 matching bases. The V and J ends are trimmed by 5 bases and 8 bases, leaving 20 bases between them. CDR1 LGHNT and CDR2 FRNRAP are derived from the germline V gene. The CDR3 starts with the cysteine, ends with the phenylalanine, and has 15 residues. CDR3 DNA only is kept here, 45 bases in frame from base 1.